Each of the 15 T cell receptor beta chains below was sequenced from the same sample in a study of blood T cells in healthy people across ages (dated by TCRdb to between 2015 and 2016). Library preparation was by 5' RACE. The sample was run on an Illumina HiSeq 2500. A second PCR of about 6 to 12 cycles was performed with a sample-barcoded 5' primer and a J-beta primer mix. TCRdb applied fastp at Q25 and MiXCR to the public reads, then kept only in-frame beta chains. Rows merge per CDR3 protein into single entries with the most common DNA and genes. The sample profile shows roughly 1.6 million distinct CDR3 sequences; around 36% of them were found once. Approximately 10% of the sample belongs to the ten largest clones. Source material: blood. These receptors were collected from a woman under 40 in good health.

This clonotype was counted ten times or more. This rearrangement joins TRBV20-1 to TRBJ2-7, with 10 positions matching TRBD2. CDR1 DFQATT and CDR2 SNEGSKA come from the germline V gene (reference sequence). This CDR3 is built from 14 residues. With V trimmed by 6 bases and J by 5 bases, 10 bases remained unmatched. CDR3 in amino acids: CSATSGRASHEQYF. The DNA of the CDR3 is TGCAGTGCAACGAGCGGGAGGGCCAGCCACGAGCAGTACTTC.

The chain links TRBV4-2 to TRBJ2-4; D is unclear. The CDR3 covers 15 residues. The V end lost 4 bases, the J end lost 5 bases, and 15 bases lay between the germline ends. Germline lookup yields CDR1 LGHNA and CDR2 YNFKEQ. The CDR3 protein is CASSPLGPAENIQYF. In DNA, the CDR3 is TGTGCCAGCAGCCCCCTAGGGCCCGCGGAAAACATTCAGTACTTC.

The CDR3 is CASSLGGTSGRNEQFF. The CDR3 bases are TGTGCCAGCAGTTTAGGGGGGACTAGCGGGAGAAATGAGCAGTTCTTC. This chain connects TRBV28 to TRBJ2-1, with 14 bases fitting TRBD2. This CDR3 is built from 16 residues. The V gene end was trimmed by 2 bases and the J gene end by 7 bases; junction bases not matched to a gene: 4. From germline, CDR1 is MDHEN and CDR2 SYDVKM.

This clonotype occurred many times. The V call is TRBV29-1, the J call TRBJ2-5, with 13 bases matching TRBD2. The CDR3 is made up of 16 amino acids. Unmatched junction bases numbered 6, after V lost 4 bases and J lost 1 base. Per germline, CDR1 SQVTM and CDR2 ANQGSEA. The CDR3 nucleotides read TGCAGCGTTGGCGGACTAGCGGGAGAAATCCAAGAGACCCAGTACTTC. The encoded protein is CSVGGLAGEIQETQYF.

The chain has TRBV2 and TRBJ1-1, with D perhaps matching TRBD1 (6 bases). CDR1 and CDR2 from the germline V gene are SNHLY and FYNNEI. The CDR3 contains 16 residues. V was clipped by 2 bases and J by 1 base, with 14 bases between them. In DNA, the CDR3 is TGTGCCAGCAGTGAAATGCTCGGGACACGGAACACTGAAGCTTTCTTT. Amino acid sequence: CASSEMLGTRNTEAFF.

This chain connects TRBV30 to TRBJ2-1, with 8 bases that match TRBD1. The CDR3 is made up of 14 amino acids. V lost 2 bases, J lost 9 bases, and 9 bases stayed unmatched. In germline, CDR1 is GTSNPN, CDR2 SVGIG (reference sequence). The CDR3 here is CAWSPGQGRGEQFF. Written as DNA, the CDR3 is TGTGCCTGGAGTCCCGGACAGGGCCGTGGTGAGCAGTTCTTC.

The sample holds a few counts of this clonotype. The chain carries TRBV12-3 or TRBV12-4 and TRBJ2-7; D is ambiguous. Trimming shortened V by 2 bases and J by 6 bases, and 11 bases separated the two germline ends. The CDR3 runs 13 residues. The CDR3 nucleotides read TGTGCCAGCAGTTTAACACCAGGCGGCGAGCAGTACTTC. It specifies CASSLTPGGEQYF.

The chain carries TRBV2 and TRBJ2-7, with D unclear. Germline values: CDR1 SNHLY, CDR2 FYNNEI. V lost 2 bases, J lost 4 bases, and 12 bases lay in between. CDR3 length: 14 residues. The CDR3 protein is CASSESLSAYEQYF. The DNA of the CDR3 is TGTGCCAGCAGTGAATCTCTATCAGCTTACGAGCAGTACTTC.

The chain couples TRBV19 to TRBJ2-2; D unclear. Germline V gene data show CDR1 as LNHDA and CDR2 as SQIVND (reference sequence). The CDR3 contains 17 residues. The ends were cut back, 3 bases at V and 3 bases at J, with 17 bases in the middle. The CDR3 loop is CASSIDRGLNYTGELFF. Written as DNA, the CDR3 is TGTGCCAGTAGTATCGATAGAGGCTTGAACTACACCGGGGAGCTGTTTTTT.

This clonotype was picked up many times. The V call is TRBV5-6, the J call TRBJ2-1; D possibly uses TRBD1 or TRBD2 (6 bases each). Trimming took off 4 bases at V and 5 bases at J, with 16 bases between the two ends. CDR1 is SGHDT and CDR2 is YYEEEE in the germline V gene. CDR3 size: 15 residues. CDR3 nucleotide sequence: TGTGCCAGCAGCCCCGATGGGGGGCGGAACAATGAGCAGTTCTTC. Translating it yields CASSPDGGRNNEQFF.

This clonotype turned up a few times. This chain links TRBV29-1 with TRBJ2-1, with TRBD2 matching 16 bases. The J call is doubtful: the DNA matches TRBJ2-7 better. Looked up from germline, CDR1 is SQVTM and CDR2 is ANQGSEA. The length of the CDR3 is 14 residues. The CDR3 DNA follows: TGCAGCGTGACGGGGACTAGCGGGAGGGGTGAGCAGTACTTC. Translated, it gives CSVTGTSGRGEQYF.

As DNA, the CDR3 is TGCGCCAGCAGCTTGGAGAGGGTTGTTCGAGAGACCCAGTACTTC. Amino acids: CASSLERVVRETQYF. This chain links TRBV5-1 with TRBJ2-5; D is perhaps TRBD2 (5 bases). This CDR3 has 15 residues. Germline CDR1 is SGHRS and CDR2 is YFSETQ. Trimming stripped 0 bases from V and 4 bases from J, with 13 bases between.

In its sample, this clonotype was seen once. The V gene is TRBV11-2, the J gene TRBJ1-4; no clear D gene. Germline V lookup: CDR1 SGHAT, CDR2 FQNNGV. This CDR3 has 15 amino acids. The V and J ends lost 6 bases and 2 bases respectively, with 13 bases between them. This CDR3 is CASSWRGSTNEKLFF. The CDR3 DNA reads as TGTGCCAGCAGTTGGCGAGGCAGCACTAATGAAAAACTGTTTTTT.

The chain recombines TRBV27 with TRBJ2-7; tentatively, D is TRBD1 or TRBD2 (5 bases each). V was pared by 5 bases and J by 0 bases, with 14 bases between. Germline values: CDR1 MNHEY, CDR2 SMNVEV (reference sequence). This CDR3 comprises 15 residues. The CDR3 DNA reads as TGTGCCAGCAGTGGGGGACCCCGAAGCTCCTACGAGCAGTACTTC. As protein: CASSGGPRSSYEQYF.

The V gene is TRBV10-3, the J gene TRBJ1-2; perhaps TRBD1 as D (5 bases). CDR1 and CDR2 from the germline V gene are ENHRY and SYGVKD. This CDR3 region has 13 residues. Deletions cut 8 bases from V and 1 base from J, with 11 bases between. The CDR3 region is CAIGDSLNYGYTF. The CDR3 coding sequence is TGTGCCATCGGCGACAGCCTTAACTATGGCTACACCTTC.